This T cell receptor (beta chain) is drawn from a study of early T cells in non-severe SARS-CoV-2 infection. The overall study: Unsorted whole blood bulk RNA was sequenced, with unpaired chains.

J lost 6 bases, V lost 1 base, and 10 bases had no gene match. The CDR3 length is 15 residues. CDR1 and CDR2 (germline): SGHRS, YFSETQ. Attached unique molecular identifiers marked individual cDNA molecules. A single record per CDR3 protein comes from TCRdb applying MiXCR to the 5' RACE reads. This sample has approximately 46,000 distinct CDR3 sequences; approximately 6% occur once, and the top ten carry 9.5% to 15%. Findings and limits, study-wide: Missing private and CD4 specificities, VDJdb matching favored anti-spike CD8 responses.

This clonotype was counted a few times. Its target is not known. Sequencing used whole blood. This sequence joins TRBV5-1 and TRBJ2-7; 7 nucleotides match TRBD1. The TCR originated in an adult who was a healthcare worker with PCR-confirmed SARS-CoV-2 infection or an uninfected control (not recorded which). CDR3 residues: CASSLNPGGLGEQYF. The CDR3 region has the DNA TGCGCCAGCAGCTTGAACCCAGGGGGTTTGGGCGAGCAGTACTTC.